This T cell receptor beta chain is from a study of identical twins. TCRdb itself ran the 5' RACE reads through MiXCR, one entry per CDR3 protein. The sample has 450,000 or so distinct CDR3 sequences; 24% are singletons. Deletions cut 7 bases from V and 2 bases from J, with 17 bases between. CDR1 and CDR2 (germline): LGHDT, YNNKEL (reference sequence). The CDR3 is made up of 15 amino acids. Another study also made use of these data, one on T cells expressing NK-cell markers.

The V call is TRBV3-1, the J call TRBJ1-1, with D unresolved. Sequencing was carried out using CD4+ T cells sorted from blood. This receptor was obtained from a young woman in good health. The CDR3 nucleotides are TGTGCCAGCACTAGCTCGGGCCGCGGAAACACTGAAGCTTTCTTT. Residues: CASTSSGRGNTEAFF.